Presented here are 27 T cell receptor beta chains from one specimen sequenced in a study of CD8 T cells in Susac syndrome. With random hexamers, reverse transcription was performed on about 0.5 to 1 ug of RNA. TCRdb re-called the immunoSEQ multiplex PCR reads with MiXCR, one entry per CDR3 protein. This table holds some 180,000 distinct CDR3 sequences, roughly 90% found once. Sequenced input: CD4+ T cells from PBMCs. The receptors originated from a human donor with Susac syndrome.

This chain links TRBV20-1 with TRBJ1-1; 7 bases are a match to TRBD1. Per germline, CDR1 DFQATT and CDR2 SNEGSKA (reference sequence). V dropped 5 bases and J dropped 0; count of bases not matched to a gene: 12. The CDR3 has 16 residues. CDR3 region: CSAGSFRDSLNTEAFF. In DNA form, the CDR3 reads TGCAGTGCTGGATCTTTCCGGGACAGCCTGAACACTGAAGCTTTCTTT.

The V gene is TRBV3-1, the J gene TRBJ2-7; D ambiguous. Trimming stripped 3 bases from V and 9 bases from J, with 9 bases between. The CDR3 sequence is 11 residues long. CDR1 and CDR2 from the germline V gene are LGHDT and YNNKEL (reference sequence). In nucleotides, the CDR3 is TGTGCCAGCAGCCACACCACGGGGCAGTACTTC. This codes for CASSHTTGQYF.

This chain connects TRBV6-5 to TRBJ2-7; either TRBD1 or TRBD2 may supply D (5 bases each). The CDR3 contains 15 residues. Trimming pared 7 bases from V and 5 bases from J, leaving 21 bases between. In germline, CDR1 is MNHEY, CDR2 SVGAGI. CDR3 sequence: CASTKTSGPLHEQYF. CDR3 nucleotide sequence: TGTGCCAGCACAAAAACCTCGGGGCCTTTGCACGAGCAGTACTTC.

A single count supports this clonotype. The CDR3 sequence: CASSQNSPQHF. In DNA, the CDR3 is TGCGCCAGCAGCCAGAATTCGCCCCAGCATTTT. The chain carries TRBV4-1 and TRBJ1-5, with D unclear. CDR1 and CDR2 from the germline V gene are MGHRA and YSYEKL. The CDR3 runs 11 residues. V gave up 3 bases and J gave up 9 bases, with 6 bases separating them.

This chain uses TRBV24-1 with TRBJ2-2; TRBD2 matches at 12 bases. This CDR3 is built from 18 residues. Per the germline V gene, CDR1 is KGHDR and CDR2 is SFDVKD. With 4 bases clipped from V and 3 bases from J, the junction kept 8 bases outside the gene matches. CDR3 DNA: TGTGCCACCAGTGAACCGCTAGCGGGAGGGATACACACCGGGGAGCTGTTTTTT. Its translation: CATSEPLAGGIHTGELFF.

The table lists this clonotype with a count of one. The V gene is TRBV28, the J gene TRBJ2-7; no clear D gene. The CDR3 extends over 15 amino acids. Trimming shortened V by 2 bases and J by 0 bases, and 11 bases separated the two germline ends. Germline CDR1 and CDR2: MDHEN and SYDVKM. The CDR3 coding sequence is TGTGCCAGCAGTTTACCGCAGAGGAGCTCCTACGAGCAGTACTTC. Translation gives CASSLPQRSSYEQYF.

This clonotype has just a few counts. The rearrangement links TRBV5-1 to TRBJ2-7; 11 nucleotides agree with TRBD2. Germline values: CDR1 SGHRS, CDR2 YFSETQ. The CDR3 runs to 15 residues. The trim removed 5 bases at V and 4 bases at J, leaving 8 bases unmatched. The CDR3: CASRPPGLAVYEQYF. For the CDR3, the DNA is TGCGCCAGCAGACCACCGGGACTAGCGGTATACGAGCAGTACTTC.

The chain combines TRBV6-5 with TRBJ2-7; 7 positions agree with TRBD1. Germline CDR1 and CDR2: MNHEY and SVGAGI. Trimming removed 8 bases from V and 1 base from J; junction bases left unmatched: 11. The CDR3 has 15 residues. Here the CDR3 DNA reads TGTGCCAGCGGAACGTTTAGGACAGGTTCCTACGAGCAGTACTTC. It translates to CASGTFRTGSYEQYF.

The rearrangement links TRBV29-1 to TRBJ1-1; no clear D. Germline loops: CDR1 SQVTM, CDR2 ANQGSEA. V gave up 6 bases and J gave up 4 bases, with 15 bases separating them. CDR3 length: 13 amino acids. CDR3 nucleotides: TGCAGCGTGAATACAGCGACCACCACTGAAGCTTTCTTT. Protein product: CSVNTATTTEAFF.

The CDR3: CASSYRTAQETQYF. The CDR3 DNA reads as TGTGCCAGCAGTTATCGGACAGCTCAAGAGACCCAGTACTTC. This chain connects TRBV6-5 to TRBJ2-5; tentative D call: TRBD1 (6 bases). V was cut by 3 bases and J by 2 bases, with 10 bases left in between. CDR3 length equals 14 residues. From germline, CDR1 is MNHEY and CDR2 SVGAGI.

This chain uses TRBV2 with TRBJ2-7; 7 nucleotides line up with TRBD1. The CDR3 contains 14 residues. The V segment lost 7 bases and the J segment 7 bases; nucleotides outside the gene matches: 13. The V gene's germline CDR1 is SNHLY and CDR2 FYNNEI. DNA of the CDR3: TGTGCCAGCAATCAAAAAGGACAGGTGGGAGAGCAGTACTTC. Its translation: CASNQKGQVGEQYF.

This chain connects TRBV4-2 to TRBJ1-3, with D possibly TRBD1 on 5 matching bases. Germline CDR1 reads LGHNA; CDR2 reads YNFKEQ. This CDR3 spans 18 amino acids. Trimming left V 1 base short and J 0 bases short, with 16 bases between. CDR3: CASSQVVAGPYSGNTIYF. CDR3 DNA sequence: TGTGCCAGCAGCCAAGTAGTGGCGGGACCCTACTCTGGAAACACCATATATTTT.

The chain recombines TRBV11-2 with TRBJ2-5, with D perhaps matching TRBD1 (6 bases). This CDR3 has 13 amino acids. Trimming took off 5 bases at V and 8 bases at J, with 15 bases between the two ends. Germline CDR1 reads SGHAT; CDR2 reads FQNNGV. CDR3 in amino acids: CASSRDRIGTQYF. CDR3 nucleotide sequence: TGTGCCAGCAGCCGAGACAGGATAGGCACCCAGTACTTC.

The genes are TRBV15 and TRBJ2-2, with D perhaps TRBD2 (6 bases). Germline CDR1 LNHNV, CDR2 YYDKDF (reference sequence). This CDR3 is 15 amino acids long. The V end was cut by 0 bases, the J end by 6 bases, with 11 bases between. The CDR3 DNA follows: TGTGCCACCAGCAGAGATAGTAGACTAGCCGGGGAGCTGTTTTTT. It specifies CATSRDSRLAGELFF.

The rearrangement uses TRBV6-6 and TRBJ2-4; perhaps TRBD2 as D (5 bases). The V end was cut by 2 bases, the J end by 5 bases, with 13 bases between. The CDR3 is 15 amino acids. Germline V gene lookup returns CDR1 MNHNY and CDR2 SVGAGI (reference sequence). The CDR3 DNA follows: TGTGCCAGCAGTTACAGTCCCGGAGGCCAAAACATTCAGTACTTC. Its translation: CASSYSPGGQNIQYF.

The V and J genes are TRBV28 and TRBJ2-7; a possible D gene is TRBD1 (5 bases). The germline V gene encodes CDR1 MDHEN and CDR2 SYDVKM. Trimming cost V 7 bases and J 3 bases, with 13 bases left between them. This CDR3 comprises 13 residues. The CDR3 DNA is TGTGCCAGCACTTTGACAGACAACTACGAGCAGTACTTC. Protein: CASTLTDNYEQYF.

The genes are TRBV29-1 and TRBJ2-5, with D unresolved. Germline V gene lookup returns CDR1 SQVTM and CDR2 ANQGSEA. CDR3 length equals 11 residues. Trimming left V 6 bases short and J 4 bases short, with 9 bases between. Here the CDR3 DNA reads TGCAGCGTAGGAAGGGCAGAGACCCAGTACTTC. Residues: CSVGRAETQYF.

This clonotype has just one count. The V gene is TRBV6-2 or TRBV6-3, the J gene TRBJ1-3; D is ambiguous. Deletions cut 7 bases from V and 3 bases from J, with 4 bases between. CDR1 is MNHEY and CDR2 is SVGEGT in the germline V gene. This CDR3 is built from 11 residues. The CDR3 bases are TGTGCCAGCAACCGTGGAAACACCATATATTTT. Its protein is CASNRGNTIYF.

The rearrangement uses TRBV4-1 and TRBJ2-7; TRBD1 matches at 7 bases. Trimming cost V 1 base and J 1 base; bases outside gene matches: 4. The CDR3 has 15 amino acids. Germline CDR1 reads MGHRA; CDR2 reads YSYEKL. CDR3 sequence (DNA): TGCGCCAGCAGCCAAGGGACAGGTGATTCCTACGAGCAGTACTTC. This gives the protein CASSQGTGDSYEQYF.

The V gene is TRBV6-2 or TRBV6-3, the J gene TRBJ2-3, with TRBD2 matching over 8 bases. From germline, CDR1 is MNHEY and CDR2 SVGEGT. This CDR3 is built from 16 residues. V gave up 4 bases and J gave up 4 bases; unmatched junction bases: 10. CDR3 residues: CASSSLVAGKSDTQYF. The CDR3 region has the DNA TGTGCCAGCAGTTCCCTAGTAGCGGGAAAGTCAGATACGCAGTATTTT.

V gene TRBV29-1 combines with J gene TRBJ2-3, with TRBD2 matching 12 bases. CDR3 size: 16 residues. V shed 8 bases, J shed 6 bases, and the junction held 15 bases outside the gene matches. Germline lookup yields CDR1 SQVTM and CDR2 ANQGSEA. CDR3 in amino acids: CSIGPGTSGRGDTQYF. For the CDR3, the DNA is TGCAGCATAGGTCCCGGGACTAGCGGGCGAGGTGATACGCAGTATTTT.

J is TRBJ2-3 and V is TRBV12-3 or TRBV12-4; possibly TRBD1 or TRBD2 for D (5 bases each). V lost 3 bases and J lost 3, with 13 bases in between. The CDR3 loop spans 15 amino acids. The CDR3 region has the DNA TGTGCCAGCAGTTTCCCCGGGGACCTGACAGATACGCAGTATTTT. Protein: CASSFPGDLTDTQYF.

CDR3 protein: CASSYGAGEADTQYF. Here the CDR3 DNA reads TGTGCCAGCAGTTACGGAGCGGGAGAGGCAGATACGCAGTATTTT. The genes are TRBV6-5 and TRBJ2-3; 8 bases agree with TRBD2. This CDR3 has 15 amino acids. Germline CDR1 reads MNHEY; CDR2 reads SVGAGI. Trimming took 2 bases from V and 4 from J; bases not matched to a gene: 5.

This sequence joins TRBV27 and TRBJ1-6; D call uncertain. CDR3 size: 17 residues. V lost 3 bases and J lost 0, with 12 bases in between. CDR1 and CDR2 from the germline V gene are MNHEY and SMNVEV (reference sequence). The CDR3 DNA reads TGTGCCAGCAGTTTGAACGCGGAGAGCTCCTATAATTCACCCCTCCACTTT. It is translated as CASSLNAESSYNSPLHF.

The rearrangement joins TRBV27 to TRBJ2-3, with a possible D match to TRBD2 (6 bases). Germline V gives CDR1 MNHEY, CDR2 SMNVEV (reference sequence). V was trimmed by 2 bases and J by 1 base, leaving 16 bases between them. This CDR3 spans 17 amino acids. The CDR3 coding sequence is TGTGCCAGCAGTTTAAGGGCGGGGACTGTTGGCACAGATACGCAGTATTTT. Its translation is CASSLRAGTVGTDTQYF.

The chain is built from TRBV7-9 and TRBJ2-3, with TRBD2 matching over 8 bases. Germline CDR1 reads SEHNR; CDR2 reads FQNEAQ (reference sequence). The CDR3 contains 15 residues. After removal of 7 bases from V and 2 bases from J, the junction contained 8 bases not matched to a gene. This chain's CDR3 is CASTRGSGDTDTQYF. CDR3 nucleotide sequence: TGTGCCAGCACCCGGGGTAGCGGGGACACAGATACGCAGTATTTT.

The DNA for the CDR3 is TGTGCCAACGGGACAGGGAGCACAGATACGCAGTATTTT. Translating gives CANGTGSTDTQYF. The V call is TRBV28, the J call TRBJ2-3, with 9 bases lining up with TRBD1. J gave up 0 bases and V 10 bases, and 2 bases lay outside the gene matches. CDR1 and CDR2 from the germline V gene are MDHEN and SYDVKM. This CDR3 has 13 residues.